These 14 T cell receptor beta chains were sequenced from one sample in a study of blood T cell repertoires in COVID-19. The data were produced by immunoSEQ multiplex PCR, yet TCRdb's version contains in-frame clones alone and is incomplete. The profile covers roughly 250,000 clones, with about 80% appearing a single time and around 4.4% taken by the ten largest. The specimen was peripheral blood. Receptors originate from a man aged 50-59 years with active or convalescent COVID-19.

This clone was counted only a few times. The chain links TRBV7-8 to TRBJ1-1; D possibly corresponds to TRBD1 (5 bases). This CDR3 spans 17 amino acids. V lost 2 bases, J lost 2 bases, and 18 bases lay in between. Germline-derived CDR1 and CDR2 are SGHVS and FQNEAQ. CDR3 bases: TGTGCCAGCAGCTTAACCCCCTTGGGGCTGCCCAACACTGAAGCTTTCTTT. It translates to CASSLTPLGLPNTEAFF.

The rearrangement uses TRBV30 and TRBJ1-5, with D maybe TRBD1 (5 bases). V was pared by 0 bases and J by 2 bases, with 8 bases between. The CDR3 is made up of 14 amino acids. The germline V gene encodes CDR1 GTSNPN and CDR2 SVGIG (reference sequence). CDR3 region: CAWSVQQGNQPQHF. DNA of the CDR3: TGTGCCTGGAGTGTACAACAGGGCAATCAGCCCCAGCATTTT.

This clone occurred a few times. The V and J genes are TRBV5-1 and TRBJ2-1, with a possible D match to TRBD2 (5 bases). Between the trimmed V and J ends, which lost 2 bases and 7 bases, there was a span of 10 bases. CDR1 SGHRS and CDR2 YFSETQ come from the germline V gene. This CDR3 is 13 amino acids long. The CDR3 sequence: CASSFGLMNEQFF. The CDR3 DNA reads TGCGCCAGCAGCTTCGGACTTATGAATGAGCAGTTCTTC.

The chain links TRBV27 to TRBJ1-5, with D hard to call. CDR1 and CDR2 from the germline V gene are MNHEY and SMNVEV (reference sequence). Trimming took off 0 bases at V and 0 bases at J, with 6 bases between the two ends. The CDR3 totals 15 residues. The CDR3 DNA sequence: TGTGCCAGCAGTTTATCCGGGTATAGCAATCAGCCCCAGCATTTT. It is translated as CASSLSGYSNQPQHF.

The chain recombines TRBV5-1 with TRBJ2-3; D perhaps matches TRBD1 (5 bases). The CDR3 extends over 12 amino acids. V gave up 0 bases and J gave up 10 bases, with 9 bases separating them. Germline V gene data show CDR1 as SGHRS and CDR2 as YFSETQ. CDR3: CASSLDRPPQYF. DNA for the CDR3: TGCGCCAGCAGCTTGGACAGGCCACCGCAGTATTTT.

The count of this clone is one. The CDR3 DNA sequence: TGTGCCAGCAGTTCCCCAGGGCTTGTGGGAAACACCATATATTTT. This sequence encodes CASSSPGLVGNTIYF. This chain joins TRBV28 and TRBJ1-3, with D perhaps TRBD1 (5 bases). CDR3 length equals 15 residues. V lost 4 bases and J lost 4, with 14 bases in between. Germline CDR1 and CDR2: MDHEN and SYDVKM.

This chain joins TRBV24-1 and TRBJ1-2; 9 bases line up with TRBD1. The V and J ends lost 1 base and 6 bases, in that order; junction bases with no gene match: 2. The CDR3 runs to 14 residues. Germline V gives CDR1 KGHDR, CDR2 SFDVKD. CDR3 DNA sequence: TGTGCCACCAGTGATTTCCGGACAGGGGATGGCTACACCTTC. Amino acid sequence: CATSDFRTGDGYTF.

The V call is TRBV19, the J call TRBJ2-1, with 12 bases aligning to TRBD2. After removal of 6 bases from V and 7 bases from J, the junction contained 13 bases not matched to a gene. This CDR3 has 17 amino acids. From germline, CDR1 is LNHDA and CDR2 SQIVND (reference sequence). The DNA for the CDR3 is TGTGCCAGTAGGGAAATGGGACTAGCGGGCCGCCGGAATGAGCAGTTCTTC. Its protein product is CASREMGLAGRRNEQFF.

The V call is TRBV5-4, the J call TRBJ2-1; 11 positions match TRBD2. V gave up 5 bases and J gave up 2 bases; unmatched junction bases: 6. Germline values: CDR1 SGHNT, CDR2 YYREEE (reference sequence). The CDR3 covers 16 residues. CDR3 sequence (DNA): TGTGCCAGCAGTCCTACTAGCGGGGGCCCCTACAATGAGCAGTTCTTC. This encodes CASSPTSGGPYNEQFF. Together with reference TRBV5-4 and TRBJ2-1, the CDR3 gives the full variable domain: ETGVTQSPTHLIKTRGQQVTLRCSSQSGHNTVSWYQQALGQGPQFIFQYYREEENGRGNFPPRFSGLQFPNYSSELNVNALELDDSALYLCASSPTSGGPYNEQFFGPGTRLTVL.

The rearrangement uses TRBV19 and TRBJ2-1, with TRBD2 matching 11 bases. Per germline, CDR1 LNHDA and CDR2 SQIVND (reference sequence). This CDR3 spans 16 amino acids. V shed 5 bases and J 0 bases; nucleotides not matched to a gene: 3. The CDR3 DNA reads TGTGCCAGTAGTTTCGGACTAGCGGGCTCCTACAATGAGCAGTTCTTC. Its protein is CASSFGLAGSYNEQFF.

This clone was picked up a small number of times. This sample includes further DNA sequences coding for the same CDR3. V usage is TRBV12-3 or TRBV12-4 and J usage is TRBJ1-1; D remains ambiguous. The CDR3 has 13 amino acids. Trimming cost V 5 bases and J 4 bases, with 11 bases left between them. The CDR3 loop reads CASSPFGGTEAFF. Here the CDR3 DNA reads TGTGCCAGCAGTCCCTTTGGAGGCACTGAAGCTTTCTTT.

The rearrangement links TRBV7-2 to TRBJ2-4, with D maybe TRBD2 (7 bases). Looked up from germline, CDR1 is SGHTA and CDR2 is FQGNSA. V gave up 3 bases and J gave up 9 bases, with 18 bases separating them. The CDR3 totals 15 residues. The CDR3, as DNA: TGTGCCAGCAGCTTGGCGGGGGCGCCCGGGACCATTCAGTACTTC. Protein product: CASSLAGAPGTIQYF. Together with reference TRBV7-2 and TRBJ2-4, the CDR3 gives the full variable domain: GAGVSQSPSNKVTEKGKDVELRCDPISGHTALYWYRQSLGQGLEFLIYFQGNSAPDKSGLPSDRFSAERTGGSVSTLTIQRTQQEDSAVYLCASSLAGAPGTIQYFGAGTRLSVL.

The V and J genes are TRBV5-6 and TRBJ2-3, with D unresolved. Germline values: CDR1 SGHDT, CDR2 YYEEEE. This CDR3 is 16 amino acids long. Between the trimmed V and J ends, which lost 4 bases and 0 bases, there was a span of 15 bases. The DNA for the CDR3 is TGTGCCAGCAGCACTATGACTCGGCCTAGCACAGATACGCAGTATTTT. Translated, it gives CASSTMTRPSTDTQYF. The full variable domain, its missing parts supplied by reference TRBV5-6 and TRBJ2-3, is DAGVTQSPTHLIKTRGQQVTLRCSPKSGHDTVSWYQQALGQGPQFIFQYYEEEERQRGNFPDRFSGHQFPNYSSELNVNALLLGDSALYLCASSTMTRPSTDTQYFGPGTRLTVL.

This clone was counted only a few times. V and J are TRBV4-1 and TRBJ1-5; D gene uncertain. CDR3 length: 13 residues. Trimming cost V 1 base and J 9 bases, with 10 bases left between them. CDR1 and CDR2 from the germline V gene are MGHRA and YSYEKL. The CDR3 DNA sequence: TGCGCCAGCAGCCAAGTTTGGGCGGGGCCCCAGCATTTT. As protein: CASSQVWAGPQHF.